This TCR beta chain came from a study of beta chain features in type 1 diabetes. Study outcomes and limitations: Lower insertion and higher deletion counts appeared at VDJ junctions in type 1 diabetes patients. Moderately but significantly shorter TCRB CDR3s were found in Type 1 diabetes patients in all four CD4+ subsets.

Remarks on this clone: Its matching antigen is unknown.

All of the isolated RNA was reverse transcribed, so expressed TCRB transcripts were sequenced. Libraries were prepared by immunoSEQ multiplex PCR; TCRdb keeps only in-frame clonotypes and omits some of them. The table lists about 700,000 clones, roughly 13% of them singletons, with 0.022% in the top ten. The CDR3 contains 18 residues. V shed 2 bases, J shed 2 bases, and the junction held 8 bases outside the gene matches. Germline values: CDR1 LGHNA, CDR2 YNFKEQ. This clonotype was obtained from a young man with type 1 diabetes. This rearrangement joins TRBV4-2 to TRBJ2-2; 10 nucleotides line up with TRBD1. Sequenced material: naive CD4+ T cells from blood. The CDR3, as DNA: TGTGCCAGCAGCCAACTTATTGGGGACAGGGGTAACACCGGGGAGCTGTTTTTT. Translated: CASSQLIGDRGNTGELFF.